A selection of T cell receptor beta chains follows, all from one sample in a study of T cell responses to AZD1222 COVID-19 vaccine. Sequencing was performed with immunoSEQ multiplex PCR; in TCRdb, only in-frame clones are kept and a portion is missing. The sample comprises about 150,000 clones, about nine tenths of which are singletons, and around 4.9% rests with the top ten. The sequencing here drew on peripheral blood, taken on day 0 of AZD1222 vaccination. The receptors originated from an adult in good health. Each CDR3 is given with its conserved first and last residue.

TRBJ2-2 | TRBV18 | CASSPVNTGELFF
TRBJ2-2 | TRBV6-2/TRBV6-3 | CASSYSRNGELFF
TRBJ2-2 | TRBV7-8 | CASSSFRTSDTGELFF
TRBJ2-1 | TRBV19 | CASSITVGLAGEQFF
TRBJ1-1 | TRBV18 | CASSPPGLLGEAFF
TRBJ1-1 | TRBV5-1 | CASSFYQNTEAFF
TRBJ1-2 | TRBV28 | CASSSPGLRFGGYTF
TRBJ2-2 | TRBV10-1 | CASSESRLAVNTGELFF
TRBJ1-2 | TRBV2 | CALGRDRLNYGYTF
TRBJ2-2 | TRBV19 | CASRPGTGDTGELFF
TRBJ1-1 | TRBV11-2 | CASSLEPGGQTEAFF
TRBJ2-2 | TRBV6-1 | CASSVGTSGYTGELFF
TRBJ2-4 | TRBV5-6 | CASSMAGGGKNIQYF
TRBJ2-7 | TRBV3-1/TRBV3-2 | CASSHLTGYEQYF
TRBJ1-2 | TRBV28 | CASSLGQNYGYTF
TRBJ1-5 | TRBV4-1 | CASSQVGTRQPQHF
TRBJ1-2 | TRBV2 | CASSYVSGGGYGYTF
TRBJ1-6 | TRBV2 | CASRGSDSPLHF
TRBJ1-5 | TRBV19 | CASSRQLSGFWEPQHF
TRBJ1-1 | TRBV18 | CASSLGWGADTEAFF
TRBJ1-2 | TRBV3-1/TRBV3-2 | CASSQPGQANYGYTF
TRBJ2-3 | TRBV3-1/TRBV3-2 | CASSQAHGTSGRGIDTQYF
TRBJ2-1 | TRBV19 | CASKVGIAGNEQFF
TRBJ2-2 | TRBV14 | CASSQWGERSGELFF
TRBJ2-3 | TRBV28 | CASSSRNTQYF
TRBJ2-2 | TRBV12-5 | CASGTPGTGELFF
TRBJ1-5 | TRBV27 | CASSLSIGSNQPQHF
TRBJ1-2 | TRBV6-6 | CASSPPGGSGYTF
TRBJ1-2 | TRBV7-2 | CASSLGGQGTYGYTF
TRBJ1-1 | TRBV28 | CASTTGTMNTEAFF
TRBJ2-3 | TRBV6-6 | CASSQYYRDRGSDTQYF
TRBJ1-3 | TRBV28 | CASSLPTGSGNTIYF
TRBJ1-2 | TRBV5-8 | CASTFIPGQPFYGYTF
TRBJ2-3 | TRBV7-6 | CASSLQVTDTQYF
TRBJ1-2 | TRBV4-3 | CASSQDRDRATF
TRBJ1-4 | TRBV2 | CASSVTGGRGNEKLFF
TRBJ1-5 | TRBV5-5 | CASSLAPVNQPQHF
TRBJ2-4 | TRBV12-3/TRBV12-4 | CASRLGGGNIQYF
TRBJ2-2 | TRBV27 | CASSLRTGELFF
TRBJ1-3 | TRBV7-2 | CASSANRGTSGNTIYF
TRBJ1-5 | TRBV21-1 | CASSSPKDDSNQPQHF
TRBJ1-3 | TRBV2 | CASSELGSGNTIYF
TRBJ2-7 | TRBV3-1/TRBV3-2 | CASSTQGSYEQYF
TRBJ2-3 | TRBV9 | CASSVAGTSGRGDTQYF
TRBJ2-1 | TRBV9 | CASSQSVAGGGYNEQFF
TRBJ1-5 | TRBV6-2/TRBV6-3 | CASSYSVQPQHF
TRBJ1-6 | TRBV28 | CASGSGPNSPLHF
TRBJ2-1 | TRBV9 | CASSVEAGANEQFF
TRBJ1-1 | TRBV5-6 | CASSLGSGWTEAFF
TRBJ1-1 | TRBV7-3 | CASSLTRGNTEAFF